These T cell receptor beta chains were read from a single sample in a study of blood T cell repertoires in COVID-19. Sequenced by immunoSEQ multiplex PCR; TCRdb stores in-frame clones only, minus some. The profile shows about 59,000 clones, 79% of them singletons. Sequencing was performed on peripheral blood. Receptor source: a man aged 60 to 69 with acute or convalescent COVID-19. Both conserved end residues are part of each CDR3. The D gene is left open where the match is weak. Clone size is not always given. Where it is, it says once, few, many or a class for expanded clones.

size	V	D	J	DNA	CDR3
-	TRBV28	-	TRBJ2-1	TGTGCCAGCAGTCCCGTGTCCTCCTACAATGAGCAGTTCTTC	CASSPVSSYNEQFF
-	TRBV7-2	TRBD2	TRBJ2-1	TGTGCCAGCAGCCAAGGACTAGGTGGTGCATACAATGAGCAGTTCTTC	CASSQGLGGAYNEQFF
-	TRBV7-2	TRBD1	TRBJ1-2	TGTGCCAGCAGCTGGGGGACAGATAACTATGGCTACACCTTC	CASSWGTDNYGYTF
-	TRBV19	TRBD1	TRBJ1-2	TGTGCCAGTTGGGACAGAACCTTTAACTATGGCTACACCTTC	CASWDRTFNYGYTF
-	TRBV30	-	TRBJ2-2	TGTGCCTGGAGTGTGGTGGAACAGGGAACCGGGGAGCTGTTTTTT	CAWSVVEQGTGELFF
-	TRBV29-1	-	TRBJ2-3	TGCAGCGTGAAGACAGGTAGAAATACGCAGTATTTT	CSVKTGRNTQYF
-	TRBV28	-	TRBJ1-2	TGTGCCAGCAGTTCCCCTCGGCAGGGGAACTATGGCTACACCTTC	CASSSPRQGNYGYTF
-	TRBV24-1	TRBD2	TRBJ2-3	TGTGCCACCAGTGACCTAGCGGGGATCACAGATACGCAGTATTTT	CATSDLAGITDTQYF
-	TRBV7-6	-	TRBJ2-1	TGTGCCAGCAGCCTGGGACTCTACAATGAGCAGTTCTTC	CASSLGLYNEQFF
-	TRBV7-2	-	TRBJ1-4	TGTGCCAGCAGCTTAGGGGGCAGGAGTAATGAAAAACTGTTTTTT	CASSLGGRSNEKLFF
-	TRBV19	TRBD1	TRBJ1-2	TGTGCCAGTAGTACGGACAGGAACTATGGCTACACCTTC	CASSTDRNYGYTF
few	TRBV29-1	TRBD2	TRBJ2-7	TGCAGCGCATCCCTAGCGGGAGCTCCCTACGAGCAGTACTTC	CSASLAGAPYEQYF
once	TRBV28	TRBD1	TRBJ2-7	TGTGCCAGCAGTCCCATCGGGGAGGGGACAGGGGACTACGAGCAGTACTTC	CASSPIGEGTGDYEQYF
-	TRBV4-3	TRBD2	TRBJ2-3	TGCGCCAGCAGCCCTCGACTAGCGGGAGATTGGGGCACAGATACGCAGTATTTT	CASSPRLAGDWGTDTQYF
-	TRBV7-9	-	TRBJ2-1	TGTGCCAGCAGCTTGGACGGACCCCGGGGCTCCTACAATGAGCAGTTCTTC	CASSLDGPRGSYNEQFF
once	TRBV2	TRBD1	TRBJ2-7	TGTGCCAGCTCGGGGGGCATCGGGACAGGGTACGAGCAGTACTTC	CASSGGIGTGYEQYF
-	TRBV5-1	TRBD2	TRBJ2-2	TGCGCCAGCAGCCCCGAAGGGACTAGCGGAAACACCGGGGAGCTGTTTTTT	CASSPEGTSGNTGELFF
-	TRBV7-2	-	TRBJ2-1	TGTGCCAGCAGCCCGGACAATGAGCAGTTCTTC	CASSPDNEQFF
-	TRBV24-1	TRBD2	TRBJ2-1	TGTGCCACATCTGTGGCTAGCGGGGTGGCTGAGCAGTTCTTC	CATSVASGVAEQFF
-	TRBV7-9	TRBD1	TRBJ2-5	TGTGCCAGCAGCTTGGGACAGGGGGCGGAAGAGACCCAGTACTTC	CASSLGQGAEETQYF
few	TRBV18	TRBD2	TRBJ2-5	TGTGCCAGCTCACCACCGGGCCTAGCGGGAGAAGAGACCCAGTACTTC	CASSPPGLAGEETQYF
-	TRBV29-1	TRBD1	TRBJ2-4	TGCAGCGTTGGGTGGACAGGGAGAAACATTCAGTACTTC	CSVGWTGRNIQYF
-	TRBV19	-	TRBJ2-1	TGTGCCAGTAGTATTTCTCCACTCGATGAGCAGTTCTTC	CASSISPLDEQFF
-	TRBV2	TRBD1	TRBJ1-1	TGTGCCAGCAGTGAAGGGACAGGGGTTATTGAAGCTTTCTTT	CASSEGTGVIEAFF
-	TRBV18	TRBD1	TRBJ2-7	TGTGCCAGCTCAGCCGGGACAGGGAAATACGAGCAGTACTTC	CASSAGTGKYEQYF
few	TRBV5-1	-	TRBJ2-5	TGCGCCAGCAGCTCAGCGGGCAGCCAAGAGACCCAGTACTTC	CASSSAGSQETQYF
-	TRBV3-1/TRBV3-2	TRBD1	TRBJ1-3	TGTGCCAGCAGCCAAGAGATTGACAGGGTCACTGGAAACACCATATATTTT	CASSQEIDRVTGNTIYF
few	TRBV11-1	-	TRBJ2-7	TGTGCCAGCAGCCGCGATCTATCCTACGAGCAGTACTTC	CASSRDLSYEQYF
-	TRBV19	TRBD1	TRBJ1-5	TGTGCCAGTAGTGGGTGGACAGGGAATCAGCCCCAGCATTTT	CASSGWTGNQPQHF
-	TRBV19	TRBD2	TRBJ2-1	TGTGCCAGTACCCCTAGCGGGTACAATGAGCAGTTCTTC	CASTPSGYNEQFF
once	TRBV2	-	TRBJ1-2	TGTGCCAGCAGTGGGACAGCGAACTATGGCTACACCTTC	CASSGTANYGYTF
-	TRBV6-2/TRBV6-3	TRBD1	TRBJ2-7	TGTGCCAGCAGTTCCCCCCGACAGGGGGCCTACGAGCAGTACTTC	CASSSPRQGAYEQYF
-	TRBV7-9	-	TRBJ2-3	TGTGCCAGCAGCTTAGCCCCCGCACAGTACACAGATACGCAGTATTTT	CASSLAPAQYTDTQYF
few	TRBV19	-	TRBJ1-1	TGTGCCAGTAGTATAGGGCGTAGGGGCGCGCGGAACACTGAAGCTTTCTTT	CASSIGRRGARNTEAFF
-	TRBV7-9	-	TRBJ2-1	TGTGCCAGCAGCGCACCCCTACTTTACAATGAGCAGTTCTTC	CASSAPLLYNEQFF
-	TRBV18	TRBD1	TRBJ2-7	TGTGCCAGCTCACCACCTCCCGGGACAGGGGAACCGGGGTTC	CASSPPPGTGEPGF
few	TRBV11-3	-	TRBJ2-3	TGTGCCAGCAGCTTGTCCGGGGGCACAGATACGCAGTATTTT	CASSLSGGTDTQYF
-	TRBV27	TRBD2	TRBJ2-7	TGTGCCAGCAGTGGGACTAGCGGGAGGCAGTACTTC	CASSGTSGRQYF
-	TRBV11-1	TRBD2	TRBJ2-1	TGTGCCAGCAGGTTGAGCGGGAGCGGTTACAATGAGCAGTTCTTC	CASRLSGSGYNEQFF
-	TRBV28	TRBD1	TRBJ1-2	TGTGCCAGCAGTTTGGACAGGAGGAGCTATGGCTACACCTTC	CASSLDRRSYGYTF
-	TRBV2	TRBD2	TRBJ2-5	TGTGCCAGCAGTGAAGGTAGCGGGAGAGAGACCCAGTACTTC	CASSEGSGRETQYF
few	TRBV19	-	TRBJ2-3	TGTGCCAGTAGTAATTTCCTCCCCACAGATACGCAGTATTTT	CASSNFLPTDTQYF